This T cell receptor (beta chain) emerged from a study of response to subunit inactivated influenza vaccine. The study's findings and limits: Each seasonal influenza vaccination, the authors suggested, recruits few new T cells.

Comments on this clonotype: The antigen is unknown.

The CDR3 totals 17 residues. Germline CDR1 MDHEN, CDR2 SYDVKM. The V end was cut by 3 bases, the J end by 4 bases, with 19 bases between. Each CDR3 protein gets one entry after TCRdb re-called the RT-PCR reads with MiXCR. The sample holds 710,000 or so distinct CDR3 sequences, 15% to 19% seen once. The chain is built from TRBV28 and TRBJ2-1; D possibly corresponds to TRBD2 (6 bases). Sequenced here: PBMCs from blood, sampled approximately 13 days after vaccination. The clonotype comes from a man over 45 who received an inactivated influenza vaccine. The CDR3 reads CASSFSYDLAEYNEQFF. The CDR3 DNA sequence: TGTGCCAGCAGTTTCTCCTACGATTTAGCGGAATACAATGAGCAGTTCTTC.